This T cell receptor (beta chain) was observed in a study of blood T cell repertoires in COVID-19. The CDR3 contains 13 residues. CDR1 and CDR2 from the germline V gene are GTSNPN and SVGIG (reference sequence). Method: immunoSEQ multiplex PCR; TCRdb's copy keeps in-frame clones and lacks some. The profile covers 200,000 to 300,000 clones, with just under 90% appearing a single time and roughly 3.3% taken by the ten largest. The sequencing sample was made of peripheral blood. The receptor's source is a woman in her thirties or forties with acute or convalescent COVID-19. The rearrangement joins TRBV30 to TRBJ2-3; TRBD2 matches at 9 bases. For the CDR3, the DNA is TGTGCTCGAGCTAGCGGGGATGCAGATACGCAGTATTTT. Amino acid sequence: CARASGDADTQYF.